Listed below are T cell receptor beta chains from one sample, sequenced in a study of blood T cell repertoires in COVID-19. Method: immunoSEQ multiplex PCR; TCRdb's copy keeps in-frame clones and lacks some. The table records some 230,000 clones, about 80% of them present only once. The sample taken for sequencing was PBMCs or T cells enriched from blood (not recorded which). The receptors originated from a woman aged 40 to 49 with acute COVID-19. CDR3s include the opening cysteine and the closing phenylalanine or tryptophan. D genes are given only for firm matches. Rows give clone size only sometimes, using once, few, many, or a class for an expanded clone.

.	TRBV7-8	.	TRBJ2-1	CASSLLEPLVSYNEQFF	TGTGCCAGCAGCCTACTGGAGCCCCTTGTCTCCTACAATGAGCAGTTCTTC
.	TRBV28	.	TRBJ1-4	CASSPLGRGEKLFF	TGTGCCAGCAGTCCTCTAGGGCGGGGAGAAAAACTGTTTTTT
TRBD1	TRBV2	.	TRBJ2-1	CASSLTGGYNEQFF	TGTGCCAGCAGTTTGACAGGGGGGTACAATGAGCAGTTCTTC
.	TRBV5-6	.	TRBJ2-5	CASTQGHGTQYF	TGTGCCAGCACCCAGGGCCATGGGACCCAGTACTTC
TRBD1	TRBV6-5	.	TRBJ1-2	CASNRDRGGYGYTF	TGTGCCAGCAATAGGGACAGGGGCGGCTATGGCTACACCTTC
TRBD2	TRBV4-1	few	TRBJ2-3	CASSQPLAGGDTQYF	TGCGCCAGCAGCCAACCTCTAGCGGGGGGGGATACGCAGTATTTT
TRBD1	TRBV18	.	TRBJ2-3	CASSPTGGVTDTQYF	TGTGCCAGCTCACCTACAGGGGGCGTTACAGATACGCAGTATTTT
.	TRBV28	.	TRBJ2-2	CASRSTGNTGELFF	TGTGCCAGCAGGTCGACAGGGAACACCGGGGAGCTGTTTTTT
TRBD1	TRBV10-3	.	TRBJ1-1	CAISELELVRDRGGGTEAFF	TGTGCCATCAGTGAGTTGGAGTTGGTACGGGACAGGGGTGGGGGCACTGAAGCTTTCTTT
TRBD1	TRBV28	.	TRBJ2-7	CASTFGQGEQYF	TGTGCCAGCACCTTCGGACAGGGCGAGCAGTACTTC
.	TRBV19	.	TRBJ1-1	CASSLKGGGSTEAFF	TGTGCCAGTAGCCTAAAAGGGGGGGGTAGCACTGAAGCTTTCTTT
TRBD2	TRBV18	.	TRBJ2-7	CASSRGLAGLQYF	TGTGCCAGCTCACGAGGACTAGCGGGTCTTCAGTACTTC
.	TRBV9	.	TRBJ2-1	CASSVVAGRNEQFF	TGTGCCAGCAGCGTAGTGGCAGGTCGCAATGAGCAGTTCTTC
.	TRBV18	.	TRBJ2-5	CASSSPYAGQETQYF	TGTGCCAGCTCCTCCCCATATGCCGGCCAAGAGACCCAGTACTTC
TRBD2	TRBV4-2	.	TRBJ2-2	CASSQGTSGGKSGELFF	TGTGCCAGCAGCCAGGGGACTAGCGGGGGTAAAAGCGGGGAGCTGTTTTTT
TRBD2	TRBV2	once	TRBJ2-5	CASSEGLAGEETQYF	TGTGCCAGCAGTGAAGGACTAGCGGGGGAAGAGACCCAGTACTTC
TRBD1	TRBV7-3	.	TRBJ2-7	CASSLTGQGRPYEQYF	TGTGCCAGCAGCTTAACGGGACAGGGGCGACCCTACGAGCAGTACTTC
TRBD1	TRBV7-2	.	TRBJ1-1	CASSVGQSTEAFF	TGTGCCAGCAGCGTGGGACAGAGCACTGAAGCTTTCTTT
.	TRBV6-5	few	TRBJ1-1	CASSGTSVVSEAFF	TGTGCCAGCAGCGGGACTTCGGTTGTCTCTGAAGCTTTCTTT
TRBD1	TRBV3-1/TRBV3-2	.	TRBJ1-2	CASSGPGQGRNGYTF	TGTGCCAGCAGCGGTCCTGGACAGGGGAGGAATGGCTACACCTTC